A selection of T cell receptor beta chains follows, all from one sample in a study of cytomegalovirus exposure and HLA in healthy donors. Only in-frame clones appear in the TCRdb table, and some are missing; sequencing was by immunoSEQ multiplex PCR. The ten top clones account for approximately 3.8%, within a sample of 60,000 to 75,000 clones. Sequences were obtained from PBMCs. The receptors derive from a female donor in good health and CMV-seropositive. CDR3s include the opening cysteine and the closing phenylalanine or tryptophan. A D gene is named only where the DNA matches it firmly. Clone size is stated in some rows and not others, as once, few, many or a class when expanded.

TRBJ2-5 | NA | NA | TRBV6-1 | CASSEALVAGVKTQYF | TGTGCCAGCAGTGAAGCGCTGGTGGCAGGGGTAAAGACCCAGTACTTC
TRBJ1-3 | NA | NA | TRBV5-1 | CASKRQGLNTIYF | TGCGCCAGCAAGCGGCAGGGGTTAAACACCATATATTTT
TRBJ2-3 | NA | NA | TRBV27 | CASSLIGPGTDTQYF | TGTGCCAGCAGTTTAATTGGTCCAGGCACAGATACGCAGTATTTT
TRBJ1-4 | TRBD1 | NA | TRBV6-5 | CASRGGQGANEKLFF | TGTGCCAGCAGGGGAGGACAGGGGGCGAATGAAAAACTGTTTTTT
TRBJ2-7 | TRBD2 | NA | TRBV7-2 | CASSFLAGGGRSYEQYF | TGTGCCAGCAGCTTTCTAGCGGGAGGGGGAAGGTCCTACGAGCAGTACTTC
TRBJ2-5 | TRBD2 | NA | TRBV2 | CASRTLSGRAETQYF | TGTGCCAGCAGAACCCTTAGCGGGAGGGCCGAGACCCAGTACTTC
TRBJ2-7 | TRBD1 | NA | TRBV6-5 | CASRDRDGYEQYF | TGTGCCAGCAGGGACAGGGACGGGTACGAGCAGTACTTC
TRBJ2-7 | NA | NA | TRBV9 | CASSATGEQYF | TGTGCCAGCAGCGCCACAGGAGAGCAGTACTTC
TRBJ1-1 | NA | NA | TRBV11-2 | CASSLWTDQTGLTEAFF | TGTGCCAGCAGCCTCTGGACAGACCAAACGGGTTTGACTGAAGCTTTCTTT
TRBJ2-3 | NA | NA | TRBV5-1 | CASSWQEGGTDTQYF | TGCGCCAGCAGCTGGCAGGAAGGTGGCACAGATACGCAGTATTTT
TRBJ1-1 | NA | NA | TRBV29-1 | CSGTTFMNTEAFF | TGCAGCGGAACAACCTTCATGAACACTGAAGCTTTCTTT
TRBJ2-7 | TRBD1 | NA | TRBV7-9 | CASSFTGDEQYF | TGTGCCAGCAGCTTCACAGGGGACGAGCAGTACTTC
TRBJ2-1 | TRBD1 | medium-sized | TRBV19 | CATGQGASSYNEQFF | TGTGCCACCGGACAGGGAGCGAGCTCCTACAATGAGCAGTTCTTC
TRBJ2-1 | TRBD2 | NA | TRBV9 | CASSARGDADNEQFF | TGTGCCAGCAGCGCTCGGGGGGACGCCGACAATGAGCAGTTCTTC
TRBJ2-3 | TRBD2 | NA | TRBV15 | CATSRPSGGTDTQYF | TGTGCCACCAGCAGGCCTAGCGGGGGCACAGATACGCAGTATTTT
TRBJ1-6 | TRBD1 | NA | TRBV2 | CASKWVTGSNSPLHF | TGTGCCAGCAAATGGGTGACAGGGAGTAATTCACCCCTCCACTTT
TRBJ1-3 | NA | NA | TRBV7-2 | CASSVLSGNTIYF | TGTGCCAGCAGTGTACTCTCTGGAAACACCATATATTTT
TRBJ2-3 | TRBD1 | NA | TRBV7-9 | CARDDRVRADTQYF | TGTGCCAGGGACGACAGGGTTAGAGCAGATACGCAGTATTTT
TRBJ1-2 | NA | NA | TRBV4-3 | CASRMRTGVNYGYTF | TGCGCCAGCCGTATGCGAACAGGAGTTAACTATGGCTACACCTTC
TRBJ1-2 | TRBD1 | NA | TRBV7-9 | CASSLGAGQGARGYTF | TGTGCCAGCAGCTTAGGTGCCGGACAGGGGGCTCGAGGCTACACCTTC
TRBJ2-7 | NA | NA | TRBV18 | CASSPPSDTAYEQYF | TGTGCCAGCTCACCACCGTCGGACACGGCCTACGAGCAGTACTTC
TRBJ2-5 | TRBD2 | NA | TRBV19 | CASSLAAGRAQYF | TGTGCCAGTAGTCTTGCAGCGGGGAGAGCCCAGTACTTC
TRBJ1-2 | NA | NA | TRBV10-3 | CAISDSYGYTF | TGTGCCATCAGTGACAGTTATGGCTACACCTTC
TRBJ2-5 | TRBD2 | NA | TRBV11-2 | CASSLNPGLEGTQYF | TGTGCCAGCAGCTTAAATCCGGGACTAGAAGGGACCCAGTACTTC
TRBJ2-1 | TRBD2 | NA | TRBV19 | CASSTPGLAGSNEQFF | TGTGCCAGTAGTACTCCGGGACTAGCGGGTAGCAATGAGCAGTTCTTC
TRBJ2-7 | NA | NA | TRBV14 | CASSRGKGPYEQYF | TGTGCCAGCAGCCGAGGGAAGGGCCCCTACGAGCAGTACTTC
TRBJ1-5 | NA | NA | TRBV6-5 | CASSYGINQPQHF | TGTGCCAGCAGTTACGGCATCAATCAGCCCCAGCATTTT
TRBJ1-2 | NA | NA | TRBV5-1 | CASSFTSGDGYTF | TGCGCCAGCAGCTTTACCTCAGGGGATGGCTACACCTTC
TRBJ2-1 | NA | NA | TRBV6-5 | CASSYSITGIHEQFF | TGTGCCAGCAGTTACTCGATAACGGGGATCCATGAGCAGTTCTTC
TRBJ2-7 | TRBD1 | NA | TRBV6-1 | CASSEAVTGGGYEQYF | TGTGCCAGCAGTGAAGCGGTGACAGGGGGCGGGTACGAGCAGTACTTC
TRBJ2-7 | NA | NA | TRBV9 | CASMRGLNAYEQYF | TGTGCCAGCATGAGGGGACTTAACGCCTACGAGCAGTACTTC
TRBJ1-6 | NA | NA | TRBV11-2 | CASSPWGGGVLSPLHF | TGTGCCAGCAGCCCATGGGGAGGTGGGGTCCTTTCACCCCTCCACTTT
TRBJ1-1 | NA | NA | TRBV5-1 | CASSLGPMNTEAFF | TGCGCCAGCAGCTTGGGTCCCATGAACACTGAAGCTTTCTTT
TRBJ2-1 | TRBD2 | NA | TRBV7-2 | CASSVLAGGPDEQFF | TGTGCCAGCAGCGTACTAGCGGGGGGGCCTGATGAGCAGTTCTTC
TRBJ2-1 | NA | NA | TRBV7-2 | CASSLVGGSSYNEQFF | TGTGCCAGCAGCTTAGTAGGGGGTAGCTCCTACAATGAGCAGTTCTTC